The sequence of this T cell receptor beta chain was determined in a study of cytomegalovirus exposure and HLA in healthy donors. Study-wide results and limits: Owing to their indistinguishability, certain V segments, notably TRBV6-2 and TRBV6-3, were excluded. The classifier was said to identify cytomegalovirus status with high specificity and sensitivity. Being productive about 87% or about 30% of the time was typical of most TCR beta V segments in an earlier analysis.

The V gene lost 0 bases and the J gene lost 3 bases, with 7 bases spanning the gap. The CDR3 has 13 amino acids. CDR1 and CDR2 from the germline V gene are SGHDT and YYEEEE. This clone appeared a few times. What it recognizes is unknown. The PCR made use of 60 Vbeta and 13 Jbeta primers. This table comes from immunoSEQ multiplex PCR, and its TCRdb copy is limited to in-frame clones, with some not included. This table holds hundreds of thousands of clones, about 70% found once. The origin of this receptor is a woman aged 25 to 39 in good health and CMV-seronegative. J is TRBJ2-7 and V is TRBV5-6; a possible D gene is TRBD1 (5 bases). Sequenced material: PBMCs. This chain's CDR3 is CASSLGQNYEQYF. CDR3 DNA sequence: TGTGCCAGCAGCTTGGGACAGAACTACGAGCAGTACTTC.